What follows are 2 T cell receptor beta chains derived from one specimen sequenced in a study of cytomegalovirus exposure and HLA in healthy donors. The primer mix had 60 Vbeta and 13 Jbeta primers. Data came from immunoSEQ multiplex PCR; TCRdb stores just in-frame clones and leaves some out. The sample includes about 130,000 clones, 70% of them seen just once. Sequences were obtained from PBMCs. These receptors all stem from a woman aged 60-70 years in good health and CMV-seropositive.

The rearrangement uses TRBV6-1 and TRBJ2-7; maybe TRBD1 (6 bases). The CDR3 covers 14 residues. Germline CDR1 is MNHNS and CDR2 is SASEGT. V was cut by 4 bases and J by 6 bases, with 16 bases left in between. CDR3 in amino acids: CASSVVVQGFEQYF. The DNA for the CDR3 is TGTGCCAGCAGTGTAGTGGTACAGGGCTTCGAGCAGTACTTC.

This chain connects TRBV5-1 to TRBJ2-5; 8 bases align to TRBD2. The CDR3 sequence is 14 residues long. J lost 4 bases, V lost 7 bases, and 9 bases had no gene match. The germline gives CDR1 SGHRS, CDR2 YFSETQ. CDR3 loop: CASREGRLGETQYF. The CDR3 bases are TGCGCCAGCCGGGAGGGCCGATTGGGAGAGACCCAGTACTTC.